This T cell receptor beta chain comes out of a study of tumor-infiltrating lymphocytes in primary liver carcinoma. Unsorted whole blood supplied the blood RNA, and germline DNA was isolated too. Patients had chronic HBV infection and were treatment-naive. Turning to this clonotype: Antigen specificity is unknown. At one end the junction does not follow the germline gene, possibly because of a read error.

CDR1 and CDR2 (germline): MGHRA, YSYEKL. CDR3 length equals 16 residues. With 400 to 550 ng total RNA as template and a constant-region primer, TCR beta cDNA was made. Libraries for TCR beta were built through three nested multiplex PCR rounds, which together made up a slightly modified ARM-PCR procedure. Investigators reported that the first two PCR rounds, at roughly 10 cycles each, used TRBV1-TRBV30 forward primers with a C-beta reverse primer. One entry per CDR3 protein results from TCRdb running MiXCR on the multiplex PCR reads. The table includes 310,000 or so distinct CDR3 sequences, almost 60% detected once. General study results and limits: Tumor-adjacent and tumor-blood pairs shared a smaller degree of overlap than tumor region pairs.

The J gene is TRBJ2-1, the V gene TRBV4-1; D remains ambiguous. This TCR was sampled from a woman in her thirties with primary liver carcinoma and hepatitis B virus infection. The source material was peripheral blood. The CDR3 coding sequence is TGCACCAGCAGCCCTGGTGGAACAAGCTCCTACAATGAGCAGTTCTTC. This sequence encodes CTSSPGGTSSYNEQFF.